This T cell receptor beta chain was observed in a study of CD8 T cells in Susac syndrome. RNA was extracted with the RNeasy kit, and a quantity of roughly 0.5 to 1 ug was reverse transcribed using random hexamers. Amplification of TCR beta CDR3 used immunoSEQ multiplex PCR across 54 Vbeta and 13 Jbeta. In TCRdb, the immunoSEQ multiplex PCR reads were re-called with MiXCR into one record per CDR3 protein. The sample has some 140,000 distinct CDR3 sequences; over 80% are singletons. The CDR3 consists of 12 residues. The V end lost 5 bases, the J end lost 4 bases, and 9 bases lay between the germline ends. Per the germline V gene, CDR1 is SEHNR and CDR2 is FQNEAQ (reference sequence). CD8+ and CD4+ T cells taken from blood had their TCR beta sequenced. The multiple sclerosis controls were treatment-naive patients affected by stable or active relapsing-remitting disease. FACS enriched CD8+ TEMRA cells, while bulk CD8+ and CD4+ were negatively isolated.

The V call is TRBV7-9, the J call TRBJ2-7; D perhaps matches TRBD2 (6 bases). This clonotype originated in a human donor with multiple sclerosis. Sequenced input: CD8+ T cells from PBMCs. CDR3 nucleotide sequence: TGTGCCAGCAGCGGCGGGACTTACGAGCAGTACTTC. This translates into CASSGGTYEQYF. Drawing the rest from reference TRBV7-9 and TRBJ2-7, the complete variable domain is DTGVSQNPRHKITKRGQNVTFRCDPISEHNRLYWYRQTLGQGPEFLTYFQNEAQLEKSRLLSDRFSAERPKGSFSTLEIQRTEQGDSAMYLCASSGGTYEQYFGPGTRLTVT.